The T cell receptor (beta chain) under discussion was sequenced for a study of control samples from healthy donors and cancer patients. Trimming cost V 8 bases and J 5 bases, with 15 bases left between them. Germline loops: CDR1 LNHDA, CDR2 SQIVND (reference sequence). The CDR3 totals 13 residues. Repertoires were generated with immunoSEQ multiplex PCR, while TCRdb's copy carries only in-frame clones and drops some. The repertoire includes about 83,000 clones, around 91% of them detected once, and approximately 15% sits in the top ten. The specimen sequenced was blood. This receptor was taken from a man aged 50-59 years in good health. The chain combines TRBV19 with TRBJ1-2; no reliable D call. The CDR3 here is CASFNSPRYGYTF. CDR3 DNA: TGTGCCAGTTTTAACAGTCCCCGGTATGGCTACACCTTC.